The 14 T cell receptor beta chains below come from one sample, sequenced in a study of blood T cells in healthy people across ages. A J-beta primer mix and a sample-barcoded 5' primer were used in a second PCR of about 7 to 11 cycles. In TCRdb, the 5' RACE reads were re-called with MiXCR into one record per CDR3 protein. Seen here are around 1,000,000 distinct CDR3 sequences, around 25% observed once, and the top ten hold around 0.75%. Separately, the same data were catalogued under a study of T cells of mothers and their children.

The sequenced sample consisted of blood. The receptors were sampled from a girl aged 2-10 years in good health.

This clonotype has a handful of counts. V gene TRBV29-1 combines with J gene TRBJ2-5; D may correspond to TRBD1 or TRBD2 (5 bases each). The closer fit of TRBJ2-1 to the DNA end suggests the J call may be wrong. Germline V lookup: CDR1 SQVTM, CDR2 ANQGSEA. This CDR3 contains 12 residues. In nucleotides, the CDR3 is TGCAGCGTTGAGGGGGAGATCAATGAGCAGTTCTTC. Translation gives CSVEGEINEQFF.

This clonotype has a handful of counts. The V and J genes are TRBV28 and TRBJ2-3; D may be TRBD2 (6 bases). The CDR3 has 15 amino acids. Looked up from germline, CDR1 is MDHEN and CDR2 is SYDVKM. Trimming removed 6 bases at V and 4 bases at J, with 17 bases between. CDR3: CASSLGGIGADTQYF. DNA of the CDR3: TGTGCCAGCAGCCTGGGGGGAATCGGCGCAGATACGCAGTATTTT.

The V gene is TRBV29-1, the J gene TRBJ1-2; no clear D. From germline, CDR1 is SQVTM and CDR2 ANQGSEA. The V end lost 6 bases, the J end lost 0 bases, and 5 bases lay between the germline ends. The CDR3 has 11 residues. For the CDR3, the DNA is TGCAGCGTACTAGCTAACTATGGCTACACCTTC. It is translated as CSVLANYGYTF.

The chain has TRBV6-6 and TRBJ1-5, with D unclear. V was clipped by 0 bases and J by 9 bases, with 9 bases between them. Germline V gene lookup returns CDR1 MNHNY and CDR2 SVGAGI (reference sequence). This CDR3 spans 13 amino acids. The CDR3 nucleotides are TGTGCCAGCAGTTACTCTATCTTGGGGCCCCAGCATTTT. It codes for CASSYSILGPQHF.

This clonotype has only a few counts. This CDR3 reads CASTWTGDRLIYGYTF. For the CDR3, the DNA is TGTGCCAGCACTTGGACAGGGGACCGCCTCATTTATGGCTACACCTTC. The rearrangement joins TRBV28 to TRBJ1-2; 9 nucleotides align to TRBD1. The CDR3 is made up of 16 amino acids. Per the germline V gene, CDR1 is MDHEN and CDR2 is SYDVKM. The J segment lost 5 bases and the V segment lost 7 bases, leaving 14 bases of the junction unmatched.

V gene TRBV12-3 or TRBV12-4 combines with J gene TRBJ1-1, with D possibly matching TRBD1 (5 bases). V was shortened by 0 bases and J by 5 bases, with 13 bases between the two germline ends. The CDR3 consists of 15 residues. CDR3 sequence: CASSLAVGVGTEAFF. The CDR3 region has the DNA TGTGCCAGCAGTTTAGCGGTGGGGGTAGGGACTGAAGCTTTCTTT.

The chain is built from TRBV28 and TRBJ2-5, with 7 nucleotides matching TRBD2. CDR1 and CDR2 from the germline V gene are MDHEN and SYDVKM. The CDR3 consists of 18 residues. V lost 3 bases to trimming and J lost 2 bases; unmatched junction nucleotides: 15. The CDR3 coding sequence is TGTGCCAGCAGTTTGATGAGGGAGGGGAGAAGTTCTCAAGAGACCCAGTACTTC. Amino acids: CASSLMREGRSSQETQYF. Full variable domain (remainder filled in from reference TRBV28 and TRBJ2-5): DVKVTQSSRYLVKRTGEKVFLECVQDMDHENMFWYRQDPGLGLRLIYFSYDVKMKEKGDIPEGYSVSREKKERFSLILESASTNQTSMYLCASSLMREGRSSQETQYFGPGTRLLVL.

This chain joins TRBV12-3 or TRBV12-4 and TRBJ2-5; TRBD1 matches at 7 bases. The CDR3 is made up of 15 amino acids. Trimming cost V 1 base and J 2 bases; bases outside gene matches: 4. The CDR3 reads CASSLGPDRQETQYF. The CDR3 DNA reads as TGTGCCAGCAGTTTAGGCCCGGACAGGCAAGAGACCCAGTACTTC.

This clonotype was observed a handful of times. The chain couples TRBV14 to TRBJ1-6; D is ambiguous. From germline, CDR1 is SGHDN and CDR2 FVKESK. V was shortened by 1 base and J by 10 bases, with 11 bases between the two germline ends. This CDR3 region has 14 residues. CDR3 nucleotides: TGTGCCAGCAGCCAAGTACAAGGGCGGTCACCCCTCCACTTT. Protein: CASSQVQGRSPLHF.

This chain joins TRBV15 and TRBJ2-4; D perhaps matches TRBD1 (6 bases). The germline CDR1 and CDR2 sequences are LNHNV and YYDKDF (reference sequence). The V end lost 8 bases, the J end lost 1 base, and 15 bases lay between the germline ends. The CDR3 extends over 15 amino acids. CDR3 DNA sequence: TGTGCCACCGGAAAGGGGGTTGGGGCCAAAAACATTCAGTACTTC. It translates to CATGKGVGAKNIQYF.

This chain links TRBV7-9 with TRBJ2-5, with no clear D. Germline loops: CDR1 SEHNR, CDR2 FQNEAQ (reference sequence). This CDR3 region has 16 residues. V was trimmed by 5 bases and J by 7 bases, leaving 23 bases between them. The CDR3 is CASSAKEPRPMVTQYF. CDR3 coding DNA: TGTGCCAGCAGCGCCAAAGAACCTCGTCCCATGGTGACCCAGTACTTC.

This clonotype occurred a few times. One end of the junction varies from germline; a read error may be responsible. CDR3 protein: CATSDLRGTDTQYF. CDR3 in DNA: TGTGCCACCAGTGATTTGCGGGGGACAGACACGCAGTATTTT. The chain links TRBV24-1 to TRBJ2-3; D is perhaps TRBD1 (7 bases). Germline CDR1 reads KGHDR; CDR2 reads SFDVKD. This CDR3 is built from 14 residues.

The chain links TRBV27 to TRBJ2-7; D is undetermined. V was trimmed by 6 bases and J by 0 bases, leaving 15 bases between them. From germline, CDR1 is MNHEY and CDR2 SMNVEV (reference sequence). The CDR3 is 15 residues long. The CDR3 bases are TGTGCCAGCAGCCCCGGTGGGGTTAGCTCCTACGAGCAGTACTTC. It translates to CASSPGGVSSYEQYF.

This clonotype was recorded many times. This chain joins TRBV11-2 and TRBJ2-7, with D perhaps TRBD2 (5 bases). Between the trimmed V and J ends, which lost 1 base and 7 bases, there was a span of 17 bases. The CDR3 length is 15 residues. The germline gives CDR1 SGHAT, CDR2 FQNNGV. The CDR3 coding sequence is TGTGCCAGCAGCTTAGGGTCTAGGAGTTCGGGGGAGCAGTACTTC. Amino acid sequence: CASSLGSRSSGEQYF.